This T cell receptor beta chain was found in a study of cytomegalovirus exposure and HLA in healthy donors (dated by TCRdb to 2015 to 2018). Regarding the complete study: An earlier analysis of approximately 590 of the donors reported more than 250 Gb of sequence data and roughly 100 million unique TCR beta sequences from approximately 180 million T cells. In addition to the first cohort of roughly 700 subjects, a separate validation cohort of 130 or so different subjects was used. The number of donors typed differed by locus, with 629-630 for A, B, C, DRB1 and DQB1, 522 for DQA1, about 610 for DPA1, and around 460 for DPB1. An early release that covered some 640 HLA-typed donors contained around 330 gigabases of sequencing data and 75 million to 100 million unique TCR sequences. To study patterns of TCR occurrence, a later analysis re-analyzed previously published TCR beta repertoires from 500 to 850 donors and added high-resolution HLA genotyping. The study was designed to test whether signatures of past pathogen exposure could be identified by cataloging public T cell receptors. Donor age, sex, ethnicity and CMV serostatus were compiled together with the repertoire data. The study used immunosequencing to profile the T cell repertoires of 666 subjects and linked those repertoires to cytomegalovirus serostatus. Of the approximately 400 genotyped donors, approximately 83% fell in the genetic ancestry cluster associated with self-reported Caucasian donors. A handful of DR-DQ haplotypes were handled as single units for association and clustering because linkage in the cohort was strong. An earlier analysis of several hundred of the donors applied high-throughput TCR beta sequencing to assess whether each TCR beta V gene segment acted as functional or pseudogenic. Genome-wide SNP genotypes for about 65% of the roughly 670 donors were used in a later genetic analysis, which treated that subset as a discovery cohort. To predict cytomegalovirus infection status, the study brought together high-throughput TCR immunosequencing, statistical association of individual TCRs with disease status, and machine learning. All discovery cohort repertoires had been generated on a single sequencing platform. Among about 360 genotyped donors of the cohort, an average of approximately 240,000 unique TCR beta nucleotide sequences were sequenced per donor, roughly 20% of them non-productive. In the later analysis, no new phenotypic data were used to find candidate immune exposures; instead, reliance was placed on TCR beta sequences and their occurrence across donors. Both class I and class II loci were covered by HLA typing, at four-digit resolution.

The cohort was made up of hundreds of healthy bone marrow donors. At the time of sampling, every cohort member was nominally healthy, though immune exposures that went unrecorded were likely present. The donor was CMV seropositive and was included in the group of 250 to 350 seropositive cohort members. A peripheral blood sample was provided by each donor, and peripheral blood mononuclear cells were used for TCR beta sequencing. Genomic DNA was extracted from the blood cell samples with the Qiagen DNeasy Blood Extraction Kit. Study-wide findings and limitations: Some IMGT-functional V segments, including TRBV6-2 and TRBV6-3, could not be distinguished by the 87-base-pair reads and were therefore excluded. An earlier analysis of approximately 530 of the donors showed that most TCR beta V segments appeared in productive rearrangements either about 87% or about 30% of the time, which broadly matched IMGT annotations. Compared with the approximately 710-donor mean, donors in an Asian-associated ancestry cluster had fewer N-insertions in productive TCRs, according to a later genetic analysis. At a false discovery rate of 0.05, a later analysis linked fewer than 20,000 TCR beta sequences to specific HLA alleles. The authors suggested that the approach could potentially be generalized to other disease states and immunological phenotypes. Linkage disequilibrium might explain the correlated functional status among segregating V segments, but an unknown experimental factor could not be excluded. In a later analysis, most CMV-associated TCR beta chains were found to appear HLA-restricted, with HLA associations seemingly driven largely by CMV exposure. A later analysis found that HLA-associated TCR beta chains were more clonally expanded and had lower generation probabilities than equally common non-associated chains. In vitro tests confirmed that a few of the cytomegalovirus-associated TCR beta chains recognize cytomegalovirus antigens. V-gene and J-gene trimming of TCR beta chains was associated with a missense DCLRE1C variant in a later genetic analysis, and the association was replicated in an independent cohort. A later analysis reported that several top co-occurrence clusters appeared linked to parvovirus B19, influenza, CMV and Epstein-Barr virus. When HLA alleles, especially DR and DQ, strongly co-occurred, attributing TCR associations to individual alleles was difficult. A further reported finding was that TCR beta sequences accurately predicted the HLA-A and HLA-B alleles for most subjects in the first cohort. Sequencing depth was assumed to be roughly uniform across donors in the presence/absence analyses, though that assumption may not hold. Immune exposure information for the cohort was limited to CMV serostatus. This cohort had only TCR beta chains sequenced, and the lack of alpha or paired-chain data limited which features could be detected. Most TCR sequences were observed very rarely across donors, whereas some public TCRs were present in many individuals. The classifier was reported to diagnose cytomegalovirus status with high specificity and sensitivity in both the original cohort and the validation cohort. A cluster of highly shared sequence variants was judged likely to represent a technical artifact of the sequencing pipeline. According to a later analysis, TCR association rates differed among HLA loci, with DRB1 alleles showing the most associated TCRs and HLA-C alleles showing the fewest. The study listed 150 to 200 TCR beta chains as associated with cytomegalovirus. Because HLA typing was missing for some donors at each locus, association tests included only the typed subset. Because counts were too low, approximately 18 rarely observed V segments, including chromosome 9 orphons, were excluded from the earlier analysis of several hundred of the donors.

To prepare the library, the immunoSEQ multiplex PCR assay was applied. For the multiplex PCR, a mixture combining 60 forward primers for TCR Vbeta segments and 13 reverse primers for TCR Jbeta segments was used. The CDR3 region of rearranged TCR beta genes was amplified from genomic DNA by a multiplex PCR assay. On the Illumina HiSeq System, the amplified TCR beta libraries were sequenced as 87-base-pair reads. Per the original workflow: A later analysis tallied tens of millions of unique TCR beta chains across the 600 to 700 repertoires, and around 10 million of those chains were shared by two or more donors. Raw reads were error-corrected and collapsed into unique sequences by a nearest-neighbor algorithm in which closely related sequences were merged to remove PCR and sequencing errors. V, D and J gene segments were assigned by aligning CDR3 sequences to IMGT reference sequences. For a sequence to be retained, a match of at least six nucleotides was required to both a V gene segment and a J gene segment. Rearrangements were called productive when the CDR3 lacked stop codons and stayed in frame with V and J; all others were non-productive. Following IMGT convention, CDR3 was defined as the stretch from the second conserved V-encoded cysteine up to the conserved J-encoded phenylalanine. In an earlier analysis of some 550 of the donors, sequences lacking an unambiguous match to a single V gene segment were excluded. In an earlier analysis of 587 of the donors, V segments were called functional above 56.7% productive rearrangements and were called segregating when the between-donor standard deviation exceeded 5%. A statistical classification framework was built for diagnosing cytomegalovirus status from the catalog of TCR beta chain sequences. V and J gene assignment, in a later analysis, came from comparing TCR nucleotide sequences with IMGT/GENE-DB human TR gene sequences. A later analysis assigned CDR3 sequences and most-parsimonious VDJ recombination scenarios with the TCRdist pipeline. In a later analysis, each TCR beta chain was defined by its CDR3 amino acid sequence together with its V-gene family, and reads without a unique V-gene family were excluded. A later analysis removed 592 highly shared, low-generation-probability nucleotide sequences to deal with suspected cross-contamination and a sequencing artifact. For each public chain, a later analysis derived a clonal expansion index from normalized ranks of inferred template counts within each repertoire. In a later analysis, generation probabilities were computed using a VDJ recombination model fitted to out-of-frame rearrangements, and the results were checked against IGoR. In a later analysis, hypergeometric tests were used to score TCR-TCR, TCR-HLA and TCR-CMV co-occurrence, with a repertoire-size bias correction applied to TCR pairs. False discovery rates were estimated in a later analysis by permuting HLA or CMV assignments 20 times. In a later analysis, co-occurring TCRs were grouped using DBSCAN, with TCRdist sequence similarity added in when clustering inside HLA-allele-positive subsets. For co-occurrence clustering, repertoires with fewer than 30,000 or more than 120,000 public chains were excluded, along with roughly 5 repertoires with anomalous nucleotide sharing. TCRdb holds this immuneACCESS table with in-frame rearrangements only. Some clones are missing; in checked studies, unresolved V genes explain under half, and the rest has no known cause. V and J calls and clone size are as listed in that table; D and trimming were resolved from the DNA. Within this sample are some 170,000 clones, with 60% to 80% of them counted one time only. Jointly, the top ten make up less than 4.5% of the sample.

On this clone: Its antigen remains unidentified. No base-level quality is on record; no much larger clone is a single base apart.

V is cut back by 7 bases and J by 1 base, with 6 bases in the junction unmatched. Based on the germline V gene, the CDR1 and CDR2 sequences are MDHEN and SYDVKM. From the cysteine up to the phenylalanine, the CDR3 has a length of 15 residues. The retained sequence is limited to the CDR3, 45 bases, with the frame set at the first base. The TCR sequence derives from a man aged 25 to 40 in good health and CMV-seropositive. The sample comprised PBMCs. The sequence is built from TRBV28 and TRBJ2-2, and 7 bases in between align with TRBD2. The CDR3 protein sequence reads: CASTRGGENTGELFF. The nucleotide sequence reads TGTGCCAGCACCCGCGGGGGAGAGAACACCGGGGAGCTGTTTTTT.